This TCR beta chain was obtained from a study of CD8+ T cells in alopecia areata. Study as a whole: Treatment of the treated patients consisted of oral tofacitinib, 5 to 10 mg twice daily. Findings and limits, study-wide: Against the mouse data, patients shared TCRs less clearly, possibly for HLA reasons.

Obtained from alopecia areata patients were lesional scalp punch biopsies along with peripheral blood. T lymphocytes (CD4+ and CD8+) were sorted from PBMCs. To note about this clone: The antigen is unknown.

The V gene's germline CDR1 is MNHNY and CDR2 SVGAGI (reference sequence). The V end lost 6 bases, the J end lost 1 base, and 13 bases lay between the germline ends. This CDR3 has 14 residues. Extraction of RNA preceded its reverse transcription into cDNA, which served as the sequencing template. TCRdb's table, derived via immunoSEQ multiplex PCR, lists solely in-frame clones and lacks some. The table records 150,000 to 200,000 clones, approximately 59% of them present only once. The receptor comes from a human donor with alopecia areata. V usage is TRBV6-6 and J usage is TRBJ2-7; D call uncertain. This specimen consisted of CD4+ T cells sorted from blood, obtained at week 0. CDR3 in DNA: TGTGCCAGCAGGAACCAAGCGTATTCCTACGAGCAGTACTTC. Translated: CASRNQAYSYEQYF.